Presented here are 21 T cell receptor beta chains from one specimen sequenced in a study of blood T cells in healthy people across ages (dated by TCRdb to the mid-2010s). Library preparation was by 5' RACE. Sequencing was performed on an Illumina HiSeq 2500. A second roughly 6 to 12 cycle PCR used a sample-barcoded 5' primer and a J-beta primer mix. TCRdb passed the public sequencing reads through fastp at Q25 and MiXCR, retaining productive beta sequences. CDR3 protein sequences are deduplicated, and each keeps its most common genes and DNA. Here the sample has about 840,000 distinct CDR3 sequences; about 29% occur a single time. The top ten clonotypes cover roughly 10% of the sample. These data were likewise used in another study, on T cells of mothers and their children.

Sample: blood. These receptors all stem from a woman aged 40 to 49 in good health.

The chain has TRBV20-1 and TRBJ2-1; D is perhaps TRBD2 (5 bases). V was clipped by 6 bases and J by 10 bases, with 19 bases between them. Germline V gene lookup returns CDR1 DFQATT and CDR2 SNEGSKA (reference sequence). The length of the CDR3 is 13 residues. The CDR3 DNA is TGCAGTGCACCCACGGGGTTCTCCCGAGAGCAGTTCTTC. This codes for CSAPTGFSREQFF.

This clonotype was observed a few times. V usage is TRBV12-3 or TRBV12-4 and J usage is TRBJ1-1; D unclear. The CDR3 is 11 amino acids. The germline V and J ends were trimmed by 5 bases and 7 bases, with 8 bases remaining between them. Written as DNA, the CDR3 is TGTGCCAGCAGTACTAGAGTTGAAGCTTTCTTT. Protein: CASSTRVEAFF.

This clonotype was recorded a few times. The CDR3 is CASSLAPPGQVREQYF. In DNA, the CDR3 is TGTGCCAGCAGCTTAGCTCCCCCGGGACAGGTGAGGGAGCAGTACTTC. V and J are TRBV7-9 and TRBJ2-7; 8 nucleotides match TRBD1. Germline V gene data show CDR1 as SEHNR and CDR2 as FQNEAQ (reference sequence). This CDR3 has 16 residues. V dropped 0 bases and J dropped 7; count of bases not matched to a gene: 11.

In its sample, this clonotype was seen a few times. The chain carries TRBV20-1 and TRBJ2-7, with 8 bases identical to TRBD1. Germline loops: CDR1 DFQATT, CDR2 SNEGSKA (reference sequence). The CDR3 extends over 14 amino acids. V lost 6 bases and J lost 5; bases outside the gene matches: 12. Written as DNA, the CDR3 is TGCAGTGCGGCTGGACAGGGTGGGGCCGACGAGCAGTACTTC. Amino acid sequence: CSAAGQGGADEQYF.

The chain has TRBV29-1 and TRBJ2-7; the D is unclear. CDR1 is SQVTM, CDR2 ANQGSEA, per germline. The CDR3 is 12 amino acids. Between the trimmed V and J ends, which lost 6 bases and 2 bases, there was a span of 11 bases. CDR3 bases: TGCAGCGTCCAGAGATCCACCTACGAGCAGTACTTC. Residues: CSVQRSTYEQYF.

This clonotype was picked up a small number of times. J is TRBJ2-5 and V is TRBV13; weak D call: TRBD2 (6 bases). Deletions cut 4 bases from V and 2 bases from J, with 8 bases between. The CDR3 is made up of 13 amino acids. Germline lookup yields CDR1 PRHDT and CDR2 FYEKMQ (reference sequence). CDR3 loop: CASSSAGQETQYF. For the CDR3, the DNA is TGTGCCAGCAGCTCAGCGGGTCAAGAGACCCAGTACTTC.

The CDR3 sequence: CASSYRSSYNEQYF. The CDR3 region has the DNA TGTGCCAGCAGTTATAGGAGCTCCTACAATGAGCAGTACTTC. The J gene is TRBJ2-1, the V gene TRBV6-2 or TRBV6-3; D is undetermined. Near its end, the DNA agrees better with TRBJ2-7, so the J call may be wrong. This CDR3 is 14 amino acids long. Germline values: CDR1 MNHEY, CDR2 SVGEGT.

J is TRBJ1-5 and V is TRBV20-1, with D perhaps TRBD1 (6 bases). V shed 6 bases and J shed 0 bases, with 15 bases lying between them. The V gene's germline CDR1 is DFQATT and CDR2 SNEGSKA (reference sequence). The CDR3 loop spans 15 amino acids. CDR3 sequence: CSATGQSNSNQPQHF. For the CDR3, the DNA is TGCAGTGCCACAGGACAGTCTAATAGCAATCAGCCCCAGCATTTT.

The chain couples TRBV7-9 to TRBJ1-1; the D gene is possibly TRBD1 (6 bases). V was shortened by 3 bases and J by 3 bases, with 14 bases between the two germline ends. The CDR3 loop spans 15 amino acids. Germline CDR1 and CDR2: SEHNR and FQNEAQ (reference sequence). CDR3 residues: CASSFDQGSYTEAFF. CDR3 in DNA: TGTGCCAGCAGCTTTGATCAGGGGTCGTACACTGAAGCTTTCTTT.

The rearrangement uses TRBV7-2 and TRBJ2-5; 8 nucleotides agree with TRBD2. Gene TRBJ2-7 matches the end of the DNA better, so the J call may be wrong. Germline CDR1 reads SGHTA; CDR2 reads FQGNSA. This CDR3 has 16 residues. The chain's CDR3 is CASSLAGAGVFSEQYF. The DNA of the CDR3 is TGTGCCAGCAGCTTAGCGGGAGCGGGGGTCTTCAGCGAGCAGTACTTC.

The chain recombines TRBV7-2 with TRBJ2-1; 10 bases agree with TRBD2. The CDR3 totals 15 residues. V dropped 6 bases and J dropped 10; count of bases not matched to a gene: 12. From germline, CDR1 is SGHTA and CDR2 FQGNSA. CDR3 DNA sequence: TGTGCCAGCAGTTCCGATAGCGGGGGGATCCCAGAGCAGTTCTTC. Its protein is CASSSDSGGIPEQFF.

The rearrangement joins TRBV7-8 to TRBJ1-5; D is perhaps TRBD1 (5 bases). Trimming removed 0 bases at V and 1 base at J, with 7 bases between. CDR3 length: 15 residues. Germline V gene data show CDR1 as SGHVS and CDR2 as FQNEAQ. As DNA, the CDR3 is TGTGCCAGCAGCTTAGCCTGGGACAGCAATCAGCCCCAGCATTTT. Amino acids: CASSLAWDSNQPQHF.

This clonotype was seen ten or more times. The V call is TRBV7-2, the J call TRBJ2-7; no firm D call. V was cut by 0 bases and J by 0 bases, with 12 bases left in between. The CDR3 contains 16 residues. CDR1 and CDR2 (germline): SGHTA, FQGNSA. This CDR3 is CASSLARSDFSYEQYF. The CDR3, as DNA: TGTGCCAGCAGCTTAGCACGGTCAGACTTCTCCTACGAGCAGTACTTC.

A remark on this clonotype: At one end, the junction sequence differs from germline, possibly due to a read error. This sequence joins TRBV28 and TRBJ2-6; 14 positions agree with TRBD2. The V gene's germline CDR1 is MDHEN and CDR2 SYDVKM. This CDR3 has 20 residues. The CDR3 protein is CAGSFSAGLAGGPGANVLTF. The DNA for the CDR3 is TGTGCCGGCAGTTTTTCTGCCGGACTAGCGGGGGGTCCTGGGGCCAACGTCCTGACTTTC.

The rearrangement uses TRBV4-1 and TRBJ1-1; no clear D. With 0 bases removed from V and 0 bases from J, the gap between germline ends came to 11 bases. CDR1 is MGHRA, CDR2 YSYEKL, per germline. The CDR3 loop spans 16 amino acids. Here the CDR3 DNA reads TGCGCCAGCAGCCAAGAGGGGAGGCTATTGAACACTGAAGCTTTCTTT. As protein: CASSQEGRLLNTEAFF.

The chain links TRBV6-1 to TRBJ1-1; D is possibly TRBD1 (5 bases). The CDR3 has 13 residues. Germline V gives CDR1 MNHNS, CDR2 SASEGT. Trimming took off 1 base at V and 3 bases at J, with 6 bases between the two ends. The CDR3 is CASSEGQYTEAFF. As DNA, the CDR3 is TGTGCCAGCAGTGAAGGACAGTACACTGAAGCTTTCTTT.

In its sample, this clonotype was seen many times. The gene calls are TRBV7-2 and TRBJ2-7, with 8 positions matching TRBD1. J was trimmed by 7 bases and V by 0 bases; bases with no gene match: 8. Germline CDR1 and CDR2: SGHTA and FQGNSA. The CDR3 runs to 15 residues. CDR3: CASSLAPTGVREQYF. The CDR3 DNA sequence: TGTGCCAGCAGCTTAGCGCCGACAGGGGTGAGAGAGCAGTACTTC.

A remark on this clonotype: A read error may produce the germline difference seen at one junction end. The V gene is TRBV6-5, the J gene TRBJ1-1, with 7 bases fitting TRBD1. This CDR3 contains 12 residues. The germline gives CDR1 MNHEY, CDR2 SVGAGI. The DNA for the CDR3 is TGTGCCAACAGTACCGGGACAGTTGAAGCTTTCTTT. Translation gives CANSTGTVEAFF.

In this sample, this clonotype turned up a few times. The rearrangement uses TRBV6-2 or TRBV6-3 and TRBJ2-1, with D maybe TRBD1 (5 bases). The V end lost 6 bases, the J end lost 1 base, and 10 bases lay between the germline ends. This CDR3 contains 14 residues. Germline CDR1 MNHEY, CDR2 SVGEGT. CDR3: CASRRTSSYNEQFF. CDR3 bases: TGTGCCAGCAGGCGGACATCTTCCTACAATGAGCAGTTCTTC.

This clonotype was observed a handful of times. The J gene is TRBJ2-1, the V gene TRBV5-5; 8 bases line up with TRBD2. The V gene's germline CDR1 is SGHKS and CDR2 YYEKEE (reference sequence). V was clipped by 5 bases and J by 0 bases; unmatched bases: 10. CDR3 size: 17 residues. The CDR3 spells CASSSLVAGSSYNEQFF. The DNA for the CDR3 is TGTGCCAGCAGTTCCCTAGTAGCGGGAAGCTCCTACAATGAGCAGTTCTTC.

The chain carries TRBV12-3 or TRBV12-4 and TRBJ2-1; D is possibly TRBD2 (5 bases). This CDR3 spans 13 amino acids. V was trimmed by 6 bases and J by 7 bases, leaving 13 bases between them. Here the CDR3 DNA reads TGTGCCAGCAGCGAGGGATTTGGTAATGAGCAGTTCTTC. It codes for CASSEGFGNEQFF.